The text below deals with one TCR beta chain. The antigen is undetermined. Researchers generated TCR beta cDNA from roughly 510 ng of total RNA, relying on a constant-region primer. Construction of TCR beta libraries relied on three successive nested multiplex PCR rounds employing slightly modified ARM-PCR. PCR rounds one and two used TRBV1-TRBV30 forward primers with a C-beta reverse primer for about 11 cycles each. Each CDR3 protein is one row after TCRdb ran MiXCR on the multiplex PCR reads. The table has more than 100,000 distinct CDR3 sequences, 55% to 75% seen once. These data originate in a study of tumor-infiltrating lymphocytes in primary liver carcinoma. Starting material for RNA and DNA co-extraction consisted of about 20-32 mg of unsorted bulk tissue. Findings of the study overall: Whereas tumor region pairs overlapped more, tumor-adjacent and tumor-blood pairs overlapped less.

V gave up 6 bases and J gave up 0 bases, with 10 bases separating them. CDR3 size: 14 residues. Germline CDR1 is SEHNR and CDR2 is FQNEAQ (reference sequence). J is TRBJ2-3 and V is TRBV7-9; tentatively, D is TRBD1 (6 bases). The clonotype was recovered from a woman aged 55-70 years with primary liver carcinoma and hepatitis B virus infection. The sample comprised liver tumor tissue from sampling region 1. Sample subset: tumor region T1, superior pole. The CDR3: CASRGQTSTDTQYF. The CDR3 nucleotides read TGTGCCAGCAGAGGACAGACTAGCACAGATACGCAGTATTTT.